This entry lists 28 T cell receptor beta chains sequenced from one sample in a study of shared clonotypes between healthy human individuals. Terminally differentiated effector memory CD45RA+ cells were left out of the naive CD8 fraction, which was CD45RO-negative and positively selected for CCR7. Sequenced by immunoSEQ multiplex PCR; TCRdb stores in-frame clones only, minus some. The repertoire has 800,000 or so clones, 95% to 97% of them found once; the top ten carry under 0.3%. The sequenced sample was naive CD8+ T cells sorted from blood. These receptors all stem from a young man in good health.

The rearrangement links TRBV14 to TRBJ2-3; no clear D. The CDR3 contains 15 residues. Germline V gene data show CDR1 as SGHDN and CDR2 as FVKESK. V gave up 2 bases and J gave up 4 bases, with 13 bases separating them. The CDR3 DNA is TGTGCCAGCAGCCAATCCCCTAAGTTTGCAGATACGCAGTATTTT. Translation: CASSQSPKFADTQYF.

The chain carries TRBV28 and TRBJ2-1; D call uncertain. Trimming removed 8 bases at V and 4 bases at J, with 15 bases between. The CDR3 totals 14 residues. Germline V gene lookup returns CDR1 MDHEN and CDR2 SYDVKM. The CDR3 nucleotides are TGTGCCAGCCGCCCGCAGAACATGTACAATGAGCAGTTCTTC. This encodes CASRPQNMYNEQFF.

V usage is TRBV30 and J usage is TRBJ1-2; D unresolved. Germline CDR1 GTSNPN, CDR2 SVGIG (reference sequence). The ends were cut back, 5 bases at V and 4 bases at J, with 14 bases in the middle. The CDR3 has 13 amino acids. CDR3 DNA: TGTGCCTGGGACCCGGTGCCCGTCTATGGCTACACCTTC. It codes for CAWDPVPVYGYTF.

The chain employs TRBV29-1 and TRBJ2-1, with 8 bases aligning to TRBD2. CDR3 length: 14 residues. Unmatched junction bases numbered 11, after V lost 4 bases and J lost 9 bases. Germline CDR1 SQVTM, CDR2 ANQGSEA. The CDR3 nucleotides read TGCAGCGTTGTATTCATGACGGGAGGGACTGAGCAGTTCTTC. Its protein product is CSVVFMTGGTEQFF.

The V gene is TRBV7-9, the J gene TRBJ2-7; 9 bases agree with TRBD1. V shed 5 bases, J shed 3 bases, and the junction held 5 bases outside the gene matches. The CDR3 loop spans 14 amino acids. The germline V gene has CDR1 SEHNR and CDR2 FQNEAQ (reference sequence). The DNA of the CDR3 is TGTGCCAGCAGCGTTCCGGGACAGGGCTACGAGCAGTACTTC. This codes for CASSVPGQGYEQYF.

This chain links TRBV15 with TRBJ1-5; D may be TRBD1 (6 bases). V was shortened by 3 bases and J by 3 bases, with 9 bases between the two germline ends. Germline loops: CDR1 LNHNV, CDR2 YYDKDF (reference sequence). The CDR3 length is 14 residues. The CDR3 sequence is CATSRGADNQPQHF. The CDR3, as DNA: TGTGCCACCAGCAGGGGGGCAGACAATCAGCCCCAGCATTTT.

The CDR3 DNA sequence: TGTGCCAGCAGTTCACAGGGCCCAGGGGAGACCCAGTACTTC. Its translation is CASSSQGPGETQYF. This chain joins TRBV27 and TRBJ2-5, with D perhaps TRBD1 (6 bases). The CDR3 covers 14 residues. The germline gives CDR1 MNHEY, CDR2 SMNVEV (reference sequence). V lost 4 bases and J 5 bases, leaving 14 bases between the germline ends.

Here the CDR3 DNA reads TGCGCCAGCAGCTACTACAGGGGGCTCGTGGAGACCCAGTACTTC. This sequence encodes CASSYYRGLVETQYF. V usage is TRBV5-1 and J usage is TRBJ2-5; 9 positions agree with TRBD1. This CDR3 is built from 15 residues. Germline V gives CDR1 SGHRS, CDR2 YFSETQ. Trimming removed 3 bases from V and 5 bases from J; junction bases left unmatched: 8.

This chain joins TRBV15 and TRBJ2-3; the match to TRBD2 covers 7 bases. The germline gives CDR1 LNHNV, CDR2 YYDKDF (reference sequence). The CDR3 loop spans 12 amino acids. Unmatched junction bases numbered 4, after V lost 11 bases and J lost 2 bases. In DNA form, the CDR3 reads TGTGCCGTCAAGCGGGACACAGATACGCAGTATTTT. As protein: CAVKRDTDTQYF. Based on the CDR3 plus reference TRBV15 and TRBJ2-3, the full variable domain is DAMVIQNPRYQVTQFGKPVTLSCSQTLNHNVMYWYQQKSSQAPKLLFHYYDKDFNNEADTPDNFQSRRPNTSFCFLDIRSPGLGDTAMYLCAVKRDTDTQYFGPGTRLTVL.

The chain uses TRBV28 and TRBJ2-1, with 10 nucleotides matching TRBD2. The germline V gene encodes CDR1 MDHEN and CDR2 SYDVKM. The CDR3 has 17 residues. V trimming: 4 bases; J trimming: 6 bases; junction bases outside the gene matches: 12. The CDR3: CASSSSRASGSPNEQFF. The CDR3 coding sequence is TGTGCCAGCAGTTCCTCCCGGGCTAGCGGGAGCCCCAATGAGCAGTTCTTC.

As concerns this clone: Within the sample, other DNA sequences also encode this same CDR3. J is TRBJ2-1 and V is TRBV9; no clear D. CDR3 length: 10 residues. Germline lookup yields CDR1 SGDLS and CDR2 YYNGEE. V shed 5 bases and J shed 9 bases, with 6 bases lying between them. The CDR3: CASSGAEQFF. The CDR3 nucleotides read TGTGCCAGCAGTGGCGCTGAGCAGTTCTTC. The full variable domain, in which reference TRBV9 and TRBJ2-1 provide the parts outside the CDR3, is DSGVTQTPKHLITATGQRVTLRCSPRSGDLSVYWYQQSLDQGLQFLIQYYNGEERAKGNILERFSAQQFPDLHSELNLSSLELGDSALYFCASSGAEQFFGPGTRLTVL.

A single count supports this clone. The chain couples TRBV9 to TRBJ1-2; D remains ambiguous. CDR3 length equals 11 residues. CDR1 and CDR2 (germline): SGDLS, YYNGEE. The V end was cut by 6 bases, the J end by 5 bases, with 8 bases between. The CDR3 loop reads CASTGRYGYTF. The CDR3 DNA reads TGTGCCAGCACTGGACGTTATGGCTACACCTTC.

The V call is TRBV6-5, the J call TRBJ2-5; D may be TRBD1 (6 bases). CDR3 length: 15 residues. Trimming removed 6 bases from V and 1 base from J, with 15 bases in between. CDR1 is MNHEY, CDR2 SVGAGI, per germline. The CDR3 DNA reads as TGTGCCAGCAGAGCCGGGACACTACGCCAAGAGACCCAGTACTTC. This encodes CASRAGTLRQETQYF.

The chain is built from TRBV11-2 and TRBJ2-1; possibly TRBD1 for D (5 bases). The CDR3 has 16 residues. V was pared by 6 bases and J by 4 bases, with 19 bases between. Germline CDR1 is SGHAT and CDR2 is FQNNGV. The CDR3 region is CASRGETAPNYNEQFF. The CDR3 DNA reads TGTGCCAGCAGGGGTGAGACAGCCCCTAATTACAATGAGCAGTTCTTC.

The genes are TRBV4-2 and TRBJ2-7, with 7 bases lining up with TRBD1. The V segment lost 1 base and the J segment 2 bases; nucleotides outside the gene matches: 2. Germline V lookup: CDR1 LGHNA, CDR2 YNFKEQ. The CDR3 consists of 14 residues. Written as DNA, the CDR3 is TGTGCCAGCAGCCAAGGGACAGGTACCTACGAGCAGTACTTC. It codes for CASSQGTGTYEQYF.

The chain joins TRBV28 to TRBJ1-1; unclear D gene. Per germline, CDR1 MDHEN and CDR2 SYDVKM. The V end was cut by 1 base, the J end by 1 base, with 4 bases between. This CDR3 spans 13 amino acids. The CDR3 DNA is TGTGCCAGCAGTTTATTCCGGAACACTGAAGCTTTCTTT. Residues: CASSLFRNTEAFF.

This rearrangement joins TRBV9 to TRBJ1-3; a weak D match, TRBD1 (5 bases). The CDR3 has 17 residues. The V gene lost 1 base and the J gene lost 0 bases, with 14 bases spanning the gap. In germline, CDR1 is SGDLS, CDR2 YYNGEE. CDR3 bases: TGTGCCAGCAGCGTAACTGGGACCGAACGCTCTGGAAACACCATATATTTT. Translating gives CASSVTGTERSGNTIYF.

This chain connects TRBV5-1 to TRBJ1-1; TRBD1 agrees at 8 bases. The junction had 9 bases not matched to a gene; V was cut back by 4 bases and J by 1 base. The CDR3 runs 16 residues. Germline CDR1 and CDR2: SGHRS and YFSETQ. The CDR3 here is CASSRQGAHPNTEAFF. The CDR3 region has the DNA TGCGCCAGCAGCCGTCAGGGGGCCCACCCGAACACTGAAGCTTTCTTT.

The chain couples TRBV7-9 to TRBJ2-1; TRBD2 agrees at 11 bases. Trimming took 4 bases from V and 0 from J; bases not matched to a gene: 8. CDR3 length equals 18 residues. The germline V gene encodes CDR1 SEHNR and CDR2 FQNEAQ (reference sequence). CDR3: CASSSLAGGPSSYNEQFF. Here the CDR3 DNA reads TGTGCCAGCAGCTCTCTAGCGGGAGGACCAAGCTCCTACAATGAGCAGTTCTTC.

V usage is TRBV7-6 and J usage is TRBJ1-3, with a possible D match to TRBD1 (6 bases). Germline V gene sequence: CDR1 SGHVS, CDR2 FNYEAQ. Trimming cost V 5 bases and J 4 bases, with 21 bases left between them. The CDR3 is 17 residues long. The CDR3 coding sequence is TGTGCCAGCAGCCCAGTCCCCACGGGGGGGGCCGGAAACACCATATATTTT. It specifies CASSPVPTGGAGNTIYF.

This rearrangement joins TRBV27 to TRBJ2-7, with D perhaps matching TRBD2 (5 bases). The CDR3 consists of 13 residues. Deletions cut 2 bases from V and 8 bases from J, with 13 bases between. The V gene's germline CDR1 is MNHEY and CDR2 SMNVEV (reference sequence). As DNA, the CDR3 is TGTGCCAGCAGTTTAGCGGCTAGCTCACAGCAGTACTTC. This sequence encodes CASSLAASSQQYF.

The chain carries TRBV7-8 and TRBJ2-1, with TRBD2 identical over 8 bases. The CDR3 has 16 residues. The V and J ends lost 3 bases and 5 bases, in that order; junction bases with no gene match: 9. CDR1 SGHVS and CDR2 FQNEAQ come from the germline V gene. Here the CDR3 DNA reads TGTGCCAGCAGCTTGGAAAGCGGGAGTAGGAACAATGAGCAGTTCTTC. This gives the protein CASSLESGSRNNEQFF.

V is TRBV6-6 and J is TRBJ2-1; no definite D call. Germline CDR1 MNHNY, CDR2 SVGAGI (reference sequence). Trimming removed 6 bases from V and 8 bases from J, with 14 bases in between. The CDR3 loop spans 13 amino acids. CDR3 sequence (DNA): TGTGCCAGCAGCCCCGACACTTCGGATGAGCAGTTCTTC. It yields the protein CASSPDTSDEQFF.

The rearrangement uses TRBV5-1 and TRBJ2-7; D might be TRBD1 or TRBD2, each matching 6 bases. Germline CDR1 reads SGHRS; CDR2 reads YFSETQ. This CDR3 has 15 residues. Trimming pared 2 bases from V and 5 bases from J, leaving 17 bases between. The CDR3 is CASSLQGRGANEQYF. The CDR3 nucleotides read TGCGCCAGCAGCTTACAGGGTAGGGGGGCCAACGAGCAGTACTTC.

The rearrangement joins TRBV19 to TRBJ2-7, with 10 bases lining up with TRBD2. CDR3 size: 15 residues. The germline gives CDR1 LNHDA, CDR2 SQIVND (reference sequence). Trimming at V came to 3 bases and at J to 0 bases, leaving 2 bases not matched to a gene. The CDR3 reads CASSIASGSSYEQYF. CDR3 in DNA: TGTGCCAGTAGTATCGCTAGCGGGAGCTCCTACGAGCAGTACTTC.

The rearrangement joins TRBV19 to TRBJ2-7; 10 bases agree with TRBD2. CDR1 is LNHDA, CDR2 SQIVND, per germline (reference sequence). The CDR3 sequence is 13 residues long. The V gene end was trimmed by 10 bases and the J gene end by 1 base; junction bases not matched to a gene: 4. CDR3 sequence reads: CATKLAGSYEQYF. In DNA, the CDR3 is TGTGCCACTAAACTAGCGGGATCCTACGAGCAGTACTTC.

The chain combines TRBV2 with TRBJ1-1; D unresolved. The CDR3 covers 10 residues. Trimming shortened V by 7 bases and J by 7 bases, and 7 bases separated the two germline ends. Germline V gene data show CDR1 as SNHLY and CDR2 as FYNNEI. The CDR3 nucleotides read TGTGCCAGCATCACAGATGAAGCTTTCTTT. Its protein product is CASITDEAFF. The full variable domain, in which reference TRBV2 and TRBJ1-1 provide the parts outside the CDR3, is EPEVTQTPSHQVTQMGQEVILRCVPISNHLYFYWYRQILGQKVEFLVSFYNNEISEKSEIFDDQFSVERPDGSNFTLKIRSTKLEDSAMYFCASITDEAFFGQGTRLTVV.

Note on this clone: This CDR3 is also generated by other DNA sequences in the sample. This chain joins TRBV30 and TRBJ2-7; a weak D match, TRBD2 (6 bases). V dropped 0 bases and J dropped 5 bases, with 8 bases sitting between them. This CDR3 contains 12 residues. Germline lookup yields CDR1 GTSNPN and CDR2 SVGIG (reference sequence). In nucleotides, the CDR3 is TGTGCCTGGAGTGTGGGGGGACACGAGCAGTACTTC. Protein sequence: CAWSVGGHEQYF.